This TCR beta chain was recorded in a study of identifying expanded T cells in peripheral blood. Overall study results and limits: Approximately 2-week clone count variance significantly increased as total template count grew. Technical replicates showed around 1.2 changed clones; about 2 weeks 15 to 20; four weeks 19.

As concerns this clone: Its antigen is unknown.

Profiling relied on immunoSEQ multiplex PCR, and the TCRdb table lists in-frame clones only, not all of them. Among 95,000 or so clones listed, approximately 86% were seen once. Sequencing used blood. This TCR derives from a person aged 18 to 75 in good health.

CDR3 DNA: TGTGCCAGCAGCTCACAGGGGGCGCCGGGATATGGCTACACCTTC. Protein product: CASSSQGAPGYGYTF. The genes are TRBV7-2 and TRBJ1-2, with 9 bases matching TRBD1. CDR3 length equals 15 residues. In germline, CDR1 is SGHTA, CDR2 FQGNSA. V dropped 4 bases and J dropped 5; count of bases not matched to a gene: 8.